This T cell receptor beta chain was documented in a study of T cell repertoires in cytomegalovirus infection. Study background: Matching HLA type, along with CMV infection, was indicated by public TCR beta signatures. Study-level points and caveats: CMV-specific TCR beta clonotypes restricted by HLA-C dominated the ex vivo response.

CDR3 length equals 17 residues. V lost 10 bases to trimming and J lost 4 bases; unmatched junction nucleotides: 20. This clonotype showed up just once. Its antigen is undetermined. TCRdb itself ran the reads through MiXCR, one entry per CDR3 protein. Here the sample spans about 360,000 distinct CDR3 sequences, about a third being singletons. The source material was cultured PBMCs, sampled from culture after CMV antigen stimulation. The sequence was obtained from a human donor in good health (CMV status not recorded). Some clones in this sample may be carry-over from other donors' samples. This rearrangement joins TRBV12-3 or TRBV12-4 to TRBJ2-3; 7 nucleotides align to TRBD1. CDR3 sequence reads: CATLRRSNSQGADTQYF. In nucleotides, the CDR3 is TGTGCCACCCTCCGACGAAGCAACTCCCAGGGGGCAGATACGCAGTATTTT.